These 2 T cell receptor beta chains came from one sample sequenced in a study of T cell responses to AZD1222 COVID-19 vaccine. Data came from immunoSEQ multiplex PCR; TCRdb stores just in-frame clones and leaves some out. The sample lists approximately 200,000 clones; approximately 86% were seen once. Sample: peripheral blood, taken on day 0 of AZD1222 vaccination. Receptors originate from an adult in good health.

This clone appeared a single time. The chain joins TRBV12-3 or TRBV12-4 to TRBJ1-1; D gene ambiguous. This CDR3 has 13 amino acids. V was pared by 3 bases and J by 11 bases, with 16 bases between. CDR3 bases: TGTGCCAGCAGTTTTGTCACAGCTCTGGAGGCTTTCTTT. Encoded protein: CASSFVTALEAFF.

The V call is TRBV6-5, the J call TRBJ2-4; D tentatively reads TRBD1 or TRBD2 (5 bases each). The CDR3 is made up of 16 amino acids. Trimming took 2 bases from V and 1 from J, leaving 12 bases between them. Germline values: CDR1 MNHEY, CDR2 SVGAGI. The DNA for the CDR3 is TGTGCCAGCAGTTACGGCCAGGGAGTTGCCAAAAACATTCAGTACTTC. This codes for CASSYGQGVAKNIQYF.